This TCR beta chain was observed in a study of cytomegalovirus exposure and HLA in healthy donors (dated by TCRdb to between 2016 and 2019). For the wider study: An earlier analysis of approximately 640 of the donors reported 250 to 300 Gb of sequence data and around 110 million unique TCR beta sequences from 150 million to 200 million T cells. Around 330 gigabases of sequencing data and 75 million to 85 million unique TCR sequences made up an early release that covered under 750 HLA-typed donors. The genetic ancestry cluster associated with self-reported Caucasian donors included around 76% of the 300 to 400 genotyped donors. The aim of the study was to test whether cataloging public T cell receptors could identify signatures of past pathogen exposure. The T cell repertoires of several hundred subjects were profiled by immunosequencing and related to cytomegalovirus serostatus. In addition to the first cohort of about 650 subjects, a separate validation cohort of around 110 different subjects was used. High-throughput TCR immunosequencing, statistical association of individual TCRs with disease status, and machine learning were combined to predict cytomegalovirus infection status. To study patterns of TCR occurrence, a later analysis re-analyzed previously published TCR beta repertoires from 700 or so donors and added high-resolution HLA genotyping. Rather than using new phenotypic data, the later analysis identified candidate immune exposures from TCR beta sequences and from how often those sequences occurred across donors. An earlier analysis of 587 of the donors used high-throughput TCR beta sequencing to judge whether each TCR beta V gene segment behaved as functional or pseudogenic. Donor age, sex, ethnicity and CMV serostatus were compiled together with the repertoire data. Genome-wide SNP genotypes for about three fifths of the 666 donors were used in a later genetic analysis, which treated that subset as a discovery cohort. Every discovery cohort repertoire had been produced on one sequencing platform. HLA typing covered class I and class II loci at four-digit resolution. The number of donors typed differed by locus, with 629-630 for A, B, C, DRB1 and DQB1, roughly 520 for DQA1, approximately 580 for DPA1, and some 440 for DPB1. Roughly 5 DR-DQ haplotypes were handled as single units for association and clustering, since linkage in the cohort was strong. Among roughly 400 genotyped donors of the cohort, an average of roughly 230,000 unique TCR beta nucleotide sequences was sequenced per donor, of which about 18% were non-productive. Results and caveats for the whole study, not just this receptor: Because HLA typing was missing for some donors at each locus, association tests included only the typed subset. A later analysis reported that several top co-occurrence clusters appeared linked to parvovirus B19, influenza, CMV and Epstein-Barr virus. Immune exposure information for the cohort was limited to CMV serostatus. When HLA alleles, especially DR and DQ, strongly co-occurred, TCR associations were difficult to assign to individual alleles. A cluster of highly shared sequence variants was judged likely to be a technical artifact of the sequencing pipeline. The study gave a list of under 200 TCR beta chains associated with cytomegalovirus. The authors suggested that the approach could potentially be extended to other disease states and immunological phenotypes. Specific HLA alleles were associated with 15,000 to 20,000 TCR beta sequences at a false discovery rate of 0.05 in a later analysis. Some IMGT-functional V segments, including TRBV6-2 and TRBV6-3, could not be told apart with the 87-base-pair reads, so those segments were excluded. A further reported finding was that TCR beta sequences accurately predicted the HLA-A and HLA-B alleles for most subjects in the first cohort. Sequencing depth was assumed to be roughly uniform across donors in the presence/absence analyses, though that assumption may not hold. A later genetic analysis associated a missense DCLRE1C variant with V-gene and J-gene trimming of TCR beta chains, and an independent cohort replicated the association. A few of the identified cytomegalovirus-associated TCR beta chains were confirmed in vitro to be specific for cytomegalovirus antigens. Most CMV-associated TCR beta chains appeared to be HLA-restricted in a later analysis, and the HLA associations seemed to be driven largely by CMV exposure. In an earlier analysis of around 500 of the donors, most TCR beta V segments appeared in productive rearrangements about 90% or about 30% of the time, broadly matching IMGT annotations. A later genetic analysis reported fewer N-insertions in productive TCRs among donors in an Asian-associated ancestry cluster than the roughly 620-donor mean. Cytomegalovirus status was reported to be diagnosed by the classifier with high specificity and sensitivity in both the original and validation cohorts. Linkage disequilibrium might explain the correlated functional status among segregating V segments, but an unknown experimental factor could not be ruled out. Because counts were too low, about 15 rarely observed V segments, including chromosome 9 orphons, were left out of the earlier analysis of a few hundred of the donors. In a later analysis, HLA-associated TCR beta chains were found to be more clonally expanded and to have lower generation probabilities than equally common non-associated chains. The cohort was sequenced for TCR beta chains only, and without alpha or paired-chain data the features that could be detected were limited. In a later analysis, TCR association rates were found to vary across HLA loci, with the most associated TCRs seen for DRB1 alleles and the fewest for HLA-C alleles. Most TCR sequences were observed very rarely across donors, whereas some public TCRs were present in many individuals.

Comment on this clone: Its antigen has not been determined. It has no much larger one-base neighbor in the sample; base qualities were not kept.

The junction shows trimming of 4 bases on V and 1 base on J, plus 8 bases between the germline ends. CDR1 and CDR2 are drawn from the germline V gene: ENHRY, SYGVKD. The CDR3 covers 14 residues, taking in both the cysteine and the phenylalanine. CDR3 DNA is the only sequence kept; it has 42 bases, read in frame from the first base. Library preparation used the immunoSEQ multiplex PCR assay. For the multiplex PCR, a mixture combining 60 forward primers for TCR Vbeta segments and 13 reverse primers for TCR Jbeta segments was used. Amplification of the CDR3 region of rearranged TCR beta genes was performed with a multiplex PCR assay on genomic DNA. The Illumina HiSeq System was used to sequence the amplified TCR beta libraries as 87-base-pair reads. The original pipeline was this. Across the 700 or so repertoires, a later analysis counted some 80 million unique TCR beta chains, roughly 11 million of which were shared by at least two donors. To remove PCR and sequencing errors, raw reads were error-corrected and collapsed into unique sequences using a nearest-neighbor algorithm that merged closely related sequences. To assign V, D and J gene segments, CDR3 sequences were aligned to IMGT reference sequences. Each retained sequence needed at least a six-nucleotide match to both a V gene segment and a J gene segment. A rearrangement was called productive if the CDR3 had no stop codons and remained in frame with V and J, and every other rearrangement was called non-productive. CDR3 was defined according to IMGT convention as the region running from the second conserved V-encoded cysteine to the conserved J-encoded phenylalanine. The earlier analysis of about 620 of the donors excluded sequences that lacked an unambiguous match to a single V gene segment. An earlier analysis of a few hundred of the donors classified V segments as functional when productive rearrangements were above 56.7% and as segregating when the standard deviation between donors was above 5%. A statistical classification framework was built for diagnosing cytomegalovirus status from the catalog of TCR beta chain sequences. In a later analysis, V and J genes were assigned by comparing TCR nucleotide sequences against IMGT/GENE-DB human TR gene sequences. In a later analysis, CDR3 sequences and most-parsimonious VDJ recombination scenarios were assigned using the TCRdist pipeline. A later analysis defined each TCR beta chain by its CDR3 amino acid sequence plus V-gene family, and excluded reads lacking a unique V-gene family. In a later analysis, 500 to 700 highly shared, low-generation-probability nucleotide sequences were removed to address suspected cross-contamination and a sequencing artifact. For each public chain, a later analysis derived a clonal expansion index from normalized ranks of inferred template counts within each repertoire. In a later analysis, generation probabilities were computed using a VDJ recombination model fitted to out-of-frame rearrangements, and the results were checked against IGoR. In a later analysis, TCR-TCR, TCR-HLA and TCR-CMV co-occurrence was scored with hypergeometric tests, and a repertoire-size bias correction was applied to TCR pairs. A later analysis estimated false discovery rates by permuting HLA or CMV assignments 20 times. In a later analysis, co-occurring TCRs were grouped using DBSCAN, and TCRdist sequence similarity was added for clustering within HLA-allele-positive subsets. Repertoires with fewer than 30,000 or more than 120,000 public chains, plus five repertoires with anomalous nucleotide sharing, were excluded from co-occurrence clustering. TCRdb obtained this table from immuneACCESS and retained in-frame rearrangements with V and J assigned. These tables miss some clones; where compared with another copy, unresolved V genes account for less than half of the shortfall, and the remainder is unexplained. The DNA gave D and trimming, while V, J and clone size come from that table. This sample holds around 140,000 clones; approximately 82% were observed only once. The ten top clones hold roughly 1.9% of the sample.

The cohort comprised approximately 700 healthy bone marrow donors. At the time of sampling, all cohort members were nominally healthy, though unrecorded immune exposures were likely present. The donor was CMV seronegative and belonged to the group of around 400 seronegative cohort members. Every donor gave a peripheral blood sample, and the peripheral blood mononuclear cells from that sample were used for TCR beta sequencing. Genomic DNA extraction from the blood cell samples was performed with the Qiagen DNeasy Blood Extraction Kit. The sequenced material came from PBMCs. The TCR comes from a middle-aged woman in good health and CMV-seronegative. The sequence is built from TRBV10-3 and TRBJ1-3, with the D gene uncertain. The DNA sequence is TGTGCCATCAGTGTAGCGGAATCTGGAAACACCATATATTTT. Its amino acids are CAISVAESGNTIYF.